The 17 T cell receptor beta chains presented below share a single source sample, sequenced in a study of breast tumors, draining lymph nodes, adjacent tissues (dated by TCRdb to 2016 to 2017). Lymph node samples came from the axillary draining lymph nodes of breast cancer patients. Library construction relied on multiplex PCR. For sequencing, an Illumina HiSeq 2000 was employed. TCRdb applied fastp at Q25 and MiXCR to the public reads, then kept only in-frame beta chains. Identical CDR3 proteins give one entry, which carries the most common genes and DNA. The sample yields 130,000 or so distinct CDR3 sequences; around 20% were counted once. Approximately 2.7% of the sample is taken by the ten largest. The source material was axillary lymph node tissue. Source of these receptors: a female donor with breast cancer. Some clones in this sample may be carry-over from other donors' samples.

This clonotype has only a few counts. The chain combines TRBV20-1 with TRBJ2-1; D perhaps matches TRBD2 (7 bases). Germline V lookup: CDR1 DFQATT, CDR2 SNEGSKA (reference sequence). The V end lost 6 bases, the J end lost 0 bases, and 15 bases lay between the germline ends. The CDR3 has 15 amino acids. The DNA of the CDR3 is TGCAGTGCCACGGGGGGCGGGAGCTCCTACAATGAGCAGTTCTTC. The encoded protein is CSATGGGSSYNEQFF.

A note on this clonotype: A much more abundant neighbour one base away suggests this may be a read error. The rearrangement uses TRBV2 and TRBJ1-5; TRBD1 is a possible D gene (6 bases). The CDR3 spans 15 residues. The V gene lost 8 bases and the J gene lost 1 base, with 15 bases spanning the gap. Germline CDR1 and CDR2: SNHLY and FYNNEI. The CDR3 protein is CASGERTVSNQPQHF. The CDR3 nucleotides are TGTGCCAGCGGGGAGAGGACAGTAAGCAATCAGCCCCAGCATTTT.

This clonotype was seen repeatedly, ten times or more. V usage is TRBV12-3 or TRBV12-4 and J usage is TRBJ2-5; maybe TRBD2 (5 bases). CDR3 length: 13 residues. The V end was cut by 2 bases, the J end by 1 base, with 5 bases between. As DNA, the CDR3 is TGTGCCAGCAGTTTAAGCGGCCAAGAGACCCAGTACTTC. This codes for CASSLSGQETQYF.

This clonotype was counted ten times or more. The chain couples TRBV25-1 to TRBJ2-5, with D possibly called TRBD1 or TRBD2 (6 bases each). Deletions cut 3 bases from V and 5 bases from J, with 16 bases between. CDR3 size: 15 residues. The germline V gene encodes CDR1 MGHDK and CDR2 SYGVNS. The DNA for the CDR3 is TGTGCCAGCAGTGAGTCCGGGGGCCGTGGGGAGACCCAGTACTTC. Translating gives CASSESGGRGETQYF.

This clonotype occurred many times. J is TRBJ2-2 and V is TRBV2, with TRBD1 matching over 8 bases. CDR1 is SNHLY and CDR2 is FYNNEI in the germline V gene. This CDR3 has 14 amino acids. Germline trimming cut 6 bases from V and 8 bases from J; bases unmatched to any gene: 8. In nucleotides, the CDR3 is TGTGCCAGCAGGACAGGGGAAAAAATGGGGGAGCTGTTTTTT. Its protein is CASRTGEKMGELFF.

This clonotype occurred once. Written as DNA, the CDR3 is TGTGCCTGGAGTCGGGAAGGCGACAGGGTGGGCTACGAGCAGTACTTC. Protein: CAWSREGDRVGYEQYF. This sequence joins TRBV30 and TRBJ2-7, with 7 positions matching TRBD1. CDR1 and CDR2 (germline): GTSNPN, SVGIG (reference sequence). The CDR3 length is 16 residues. V gave up 2 bases and J gave up 3 bases; unmatched junction bases: 13.

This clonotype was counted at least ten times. The CDR3 DNA sequence: TGTGCCAGCAGCTTATGGACTAGCCCCTACGAGCAGTACTTC. Protein sequence: CASSLWTSPYEQYF. The rearrangement joins TRBV3-1 to TRBJ2-7, with 8 nucleotides matching TRBD2. The CDR3 contains 14 residues. Germline values: CDR1 LGHDT, CDR2 YNNKEL (reference sequence). The junction had 5 bases not matched to a gene; V was cut back by 5 bases and J by 2 bases.

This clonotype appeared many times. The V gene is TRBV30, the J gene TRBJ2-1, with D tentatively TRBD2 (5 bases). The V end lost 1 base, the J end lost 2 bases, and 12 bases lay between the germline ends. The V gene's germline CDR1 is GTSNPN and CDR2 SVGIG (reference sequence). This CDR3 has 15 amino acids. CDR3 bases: TGTGCCTGGAGTGGTCGCGGGCTGGCCTACAATGAGCAGTTCTTC. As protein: CAWSGRGLAYNEQFF.

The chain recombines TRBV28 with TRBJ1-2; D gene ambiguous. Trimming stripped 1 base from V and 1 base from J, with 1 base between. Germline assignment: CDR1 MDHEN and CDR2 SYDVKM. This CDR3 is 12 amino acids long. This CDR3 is CASSLFNYGYTF. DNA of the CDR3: TGTGCCAGCAGTTTATTTAACTATGGCTACACCTTC.

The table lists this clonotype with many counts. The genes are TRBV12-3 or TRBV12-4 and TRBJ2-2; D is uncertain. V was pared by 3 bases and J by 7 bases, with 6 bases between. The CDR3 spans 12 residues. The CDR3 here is CASSFRVGELFF. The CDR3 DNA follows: TGTGCCAGCAGTTTTCGGGTCGGGGAGCTGTTTTTT.

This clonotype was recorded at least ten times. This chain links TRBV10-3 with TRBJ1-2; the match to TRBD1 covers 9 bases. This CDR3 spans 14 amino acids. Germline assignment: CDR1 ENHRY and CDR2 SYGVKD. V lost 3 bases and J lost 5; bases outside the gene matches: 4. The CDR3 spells CAISERTGEYGYTF. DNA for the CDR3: TGTGCCATCAGTGAACGGACAGGGGAGTATGGCTACACCTTC.

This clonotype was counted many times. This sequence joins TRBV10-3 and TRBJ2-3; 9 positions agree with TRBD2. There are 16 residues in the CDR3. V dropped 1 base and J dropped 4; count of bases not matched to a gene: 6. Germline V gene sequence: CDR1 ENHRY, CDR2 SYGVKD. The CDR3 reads CAISEFASGMSDTQYF. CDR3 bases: TGTGCCATCAGTGAGTTCGCTAGCGGGATGTCAGATACGCAGTATTTT.

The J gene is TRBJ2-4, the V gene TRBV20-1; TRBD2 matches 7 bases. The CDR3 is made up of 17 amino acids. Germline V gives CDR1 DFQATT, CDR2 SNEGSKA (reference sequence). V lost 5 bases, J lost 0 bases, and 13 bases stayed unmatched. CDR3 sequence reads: CSAPRSLVAGAKNIQYF. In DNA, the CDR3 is TGCAGTGCTCCCCGTTCGTTGGTAGCGGGAGCCAAAAACATTCAGTACTTC.

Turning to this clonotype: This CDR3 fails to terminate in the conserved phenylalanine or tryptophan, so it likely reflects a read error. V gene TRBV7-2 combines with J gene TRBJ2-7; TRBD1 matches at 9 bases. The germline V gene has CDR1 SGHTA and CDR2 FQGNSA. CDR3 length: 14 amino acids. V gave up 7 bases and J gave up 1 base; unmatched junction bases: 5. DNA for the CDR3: TGTGCCAGCACCCGACAGGGGGGGTCCTACGAGCAGTACCTT. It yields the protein CASTRQGGSYEQYL.

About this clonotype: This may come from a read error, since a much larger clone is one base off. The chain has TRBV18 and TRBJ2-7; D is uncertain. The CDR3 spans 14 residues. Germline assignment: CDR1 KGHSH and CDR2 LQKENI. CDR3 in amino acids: CASPPPAQIYEQYF. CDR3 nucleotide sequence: TGTGCCAGCCCACCACCGGCTCAGATCTACGAGCAGTACTTC.

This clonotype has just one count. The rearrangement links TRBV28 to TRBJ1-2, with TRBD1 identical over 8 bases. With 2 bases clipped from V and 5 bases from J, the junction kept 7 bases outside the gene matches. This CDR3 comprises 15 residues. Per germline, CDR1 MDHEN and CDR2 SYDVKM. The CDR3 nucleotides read TGTGCCAGCAGTTTAGGCGACAGGGGATATTATGGCTACACCTTC. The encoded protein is CASSLGDRGYYGYTF.

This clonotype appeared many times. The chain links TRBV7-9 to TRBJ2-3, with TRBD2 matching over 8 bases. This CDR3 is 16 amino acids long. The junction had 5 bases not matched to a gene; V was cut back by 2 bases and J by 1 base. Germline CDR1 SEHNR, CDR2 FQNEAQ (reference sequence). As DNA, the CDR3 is TGTGCCAGCAGCTTAAAGCCTAGCGGGCGCACAGATACGCAGTATTTT. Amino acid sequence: CASSLKPSGRTDTQYF.